Listed below are T cell receptor beta chains from one sample, sequenced in a study of human T cells and chemical hapten exposure. One entry per CDR3 protein, called by TCRdb with MiXCR from the RACE reads. The repertoire holds some 340,000 distinct CDR3 sequences, about 7% seen once, with approximately 8.9% in the top ten. Sequencing was performed on whole blood, taken in connection with sensitization to the hapten diphenylcyclopropenone (DPC). Receptor source: a woman between 18 and 29 years old with alopecia areata. Some clones in this sample may be carry-over from other donors' samples. Both conserved end residues are part of each CDR3. D genes are given only for firm matches. Where a row states a size, it is once, few, many or the class of an expanded clone; other rows omit it.

V,size,J,D,length,DNA,CDR3
TRBV7-3,few,TRBJ1-6,.,13,TGTGCCAGCAGCACGCGGACAAATTCACCCCTCCACTTT,CASSTRTNSPLHF
TRBV20-1,.,TRBJ1-1,.,13,TGCAGTGGTCGGGCGAGAATGAACACTGAAGCTTTCTTT,CSGRARMNTEAFF
TRBV20-1,.,TRBJ2-3,.,13,TGCAGTGCTCCGGCGGAGGGGCGGAATACGCAGTATTTT,CSAPAEGRNTQYF
TRBV7-2,many,TRBJ2-2,.,14,TGTGCCAGCAGCTTAAGGGGGGACACCGGGGAGCTGTTTTTT,CASSLRGDTGELFF
TRBV27,few,TRBJ2-7,.,12,TGTGCCAGTAGGGGAACGGGCTACGAGCAGTACTTC,CASRGTGYEQYF
TRBV7-2,many,TRBJ2-5,.,14,TGTGCCAGCAGCTTCAGACCGGGCGGGGAGACCCAGTACTTC,CASSFRPGGETQYF
TRBV12-3/TRBV12-4,many,TRBJ2-1,TRBD2,18,TGTGCCAGCAGTCCCGGGACTAGCGCCCCTTTATCCTACAATGAGCAGTTCTTC,CASSPGTSAPLSYNEQFF
TRBV7-2,.,TRBJ1-1,.,12,TGTGCCAGCAGCCCAGGGCACCCCGGAGCTTTCTTT,CASSPGHPGAFF
TRBV2,many,TRBJ2-2,TRBD2,16,TGTGCCAGCAGTCTTCCGACTAGCGGGAACACCGGGGAGCTGTTTTTT,CASSLPTSGNTGELFF
TRBV3-1,many,TRBJ1-4,TRBD1,16,TGTGCCAGCAGCCAAGATGGGACAGGGGTGAATGAAAAACTGTTTTTT,CASSQDGTGVNEKLFF
TRBV10-3,many,TRBJ2-3,TRBD2,13,TGTGCCATCAATGGCGGGGGGGCAGATACGCAGTATTTT,CAINGGGADTQYF
TRBV5-1,.,TRBJ2-1,TRBD2,14,TGCGCCAGCAGCGTAGCGGGGGGGCCCTATGAGCAGTTCTTC,CASSVAGGPYEQFF
TRBV20-1,many,TRBJ2-2,TRBD2,16,TGCAGTGCTAGAGGAGCGGGGGGGCCTTCCACCGGGGAGCTGTTTTTT,CSARGAGGPSTGELFF
TRBV3-1,many,TRBJ2-4,.,15,TGTGCCAGCAGCCAAGGAACGGGGCCAAGAAACATTCAGTACTTC,CASSQGTGPRNIQYF